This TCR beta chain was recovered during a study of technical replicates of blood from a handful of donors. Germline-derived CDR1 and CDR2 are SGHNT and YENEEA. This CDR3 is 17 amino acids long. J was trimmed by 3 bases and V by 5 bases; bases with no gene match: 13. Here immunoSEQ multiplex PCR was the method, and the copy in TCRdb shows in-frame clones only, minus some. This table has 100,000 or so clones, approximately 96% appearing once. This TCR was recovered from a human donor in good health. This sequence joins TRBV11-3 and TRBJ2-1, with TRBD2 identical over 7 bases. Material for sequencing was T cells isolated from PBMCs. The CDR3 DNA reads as TGTGCCAGCAGCCTACGGGGAGGGAATAGCGTCTACAATGAGCAGTTCTTC. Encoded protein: CASSLRGGNSVYNEQFF.